These T cell receptor beta chains were read from a single sample in a study of spatial heterogeneity in lung cancer. TCRdb used MiXCR to reprocess the 5' RACE reads, holding one entry per CDR3 protein. This sample has more than 15,000 distinct CDR3 sequences; roughly 6% occur once, and the top ten carry 6.8%. This material consisted of lung tumor tissue, taken at surgery. These receptors came from a male donor with early-stage non-small cell lung cancer. Both conserved end residues are part of each CDR3.

v_gene,len,CDR3aa
TRBV29-1,14,CSVADIGGENIQYF
TRBV4-1,13,CASSQGGPYGYTF
TRBV14,13,CASSPRGSYEQYF
TRBV11-3,16,CASSFTGGGKNQPQHF
TRBV5-4,15,CASSAGSSSTDTQYF
TRBV3-1,13,CASSPRASYGYTF
TRBV15,16,CATSRERTASTDTQYF
TRBV4-1,17,CASSPLREGGLADTQYF
TRBV10-3,16,CAISVQELSTNYGYTF
TRBV14,12,CASSPGRNEQYF
TRBV4-3,16,CASSQVSGPGRYEQYF
TRBV13,14,CASSTTGSSYEQYF
TRBV5-6,13,CASSFSGGASGYF
TRBV5-8,13,CARSLQGFYSYTF
TRBV14,14,CASSQEVSNQPQHF
TRBV5-1,17,CASSHPPGLSSPNEQFF
TRBV19,15,CASNRLGQGRNEQYF
TRBV20-1,15,CSARAQNRDNYGYTF
TRBV20-1,19,CSARGAWGTSSRVPYEQYF
TRBV5-5,18,CASTRTGRGPREDTEAFF
TRBV6-6,16,CASSPLWDRENTEAFF
TRBV5-1,17,CASSLRPGGGQSDTQYF
TRBV28,15,CATRAQGTGKETQYF
TRBV28,15,CASSLLAGETGEQFF